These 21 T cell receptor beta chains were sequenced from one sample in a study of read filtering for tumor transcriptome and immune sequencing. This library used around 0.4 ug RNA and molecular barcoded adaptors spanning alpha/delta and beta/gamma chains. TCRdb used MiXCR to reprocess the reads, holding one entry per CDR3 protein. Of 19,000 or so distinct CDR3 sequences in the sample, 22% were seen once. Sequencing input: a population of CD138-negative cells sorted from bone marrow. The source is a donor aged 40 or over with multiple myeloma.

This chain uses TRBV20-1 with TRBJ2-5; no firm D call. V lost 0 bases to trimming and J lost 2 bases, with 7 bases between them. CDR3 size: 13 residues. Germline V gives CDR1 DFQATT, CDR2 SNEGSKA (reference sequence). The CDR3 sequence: CSAREVKQETQYF. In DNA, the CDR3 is TGCAGTGCTAGAGAGGTTAAGCAAGAGACCCAGTACTTC.

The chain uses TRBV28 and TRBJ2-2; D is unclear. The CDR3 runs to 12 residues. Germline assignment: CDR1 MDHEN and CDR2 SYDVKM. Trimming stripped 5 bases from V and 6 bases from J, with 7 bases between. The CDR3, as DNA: TGTGCCAGCAGTACCGGACCCGGGGAGCTGTTTTTT. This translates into CASSTGPGELFF.

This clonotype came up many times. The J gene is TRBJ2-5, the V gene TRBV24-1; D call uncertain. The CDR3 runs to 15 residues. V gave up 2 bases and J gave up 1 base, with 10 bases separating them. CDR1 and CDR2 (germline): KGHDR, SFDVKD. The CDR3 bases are TGTGCCACCAGTGATTCTAACACGCGCCAAGAGACCCAGTACTTC. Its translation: CATSDSNTRQETQYF.

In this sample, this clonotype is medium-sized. The CDR3 protein is CASSPSGRALETQYF. In DNA, the CDR3 is TGTGCCAGCAGCCCCAGCGGGAGGGCTTTGGAGACCCAGTACTTC. The chain combines TRBV5-4 with TRBJ2-5; 10 bases are a match to TRBD2. The CDR3 has 15 amino acids. The ends lost 4 bases at V and 5 bases at J; junction bases unmatched: 8. The germline V gene encodes CDR1 SGHNT and CDR2 YYREEE (reference sequence). Together with reference TRBV5-4 and TRBJ2-5, the CDR3 gives the full variable domain: ETGVTQSPTHLIKTRGQQVTLRCSSQSGHNTVSWYQQALGQGPQFIFQYYREEENGRGNFPPRFSGLQFPNYSSELNVNALELDDSALYLCASSPSGRALETQYFGPGTRLLVL.

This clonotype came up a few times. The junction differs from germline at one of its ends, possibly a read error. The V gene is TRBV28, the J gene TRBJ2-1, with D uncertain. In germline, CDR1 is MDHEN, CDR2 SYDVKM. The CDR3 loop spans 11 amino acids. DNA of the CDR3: TGTGCCAGCAGTTCCGTACCCAACTTCTGGTTC. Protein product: CASSSVPNFWF. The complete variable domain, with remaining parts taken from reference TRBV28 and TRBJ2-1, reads DVKVTQSSRYLVKRTGEKVFLECVQDMDHENMFWYRQDPGLGLRLIYFSYDVKMKEKGDIPEGYSVSREKKERFSLILESASTNQTSMYLCASSSVPNFWFGPGTRLTVL.

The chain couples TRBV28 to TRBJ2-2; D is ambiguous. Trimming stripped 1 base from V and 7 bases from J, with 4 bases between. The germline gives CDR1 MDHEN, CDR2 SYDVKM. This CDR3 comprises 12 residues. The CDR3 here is CASSLFGGELFF. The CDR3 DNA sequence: TGTGCCAGCAGTTTATTCGGCGGGGAGCTGTTTTTT.

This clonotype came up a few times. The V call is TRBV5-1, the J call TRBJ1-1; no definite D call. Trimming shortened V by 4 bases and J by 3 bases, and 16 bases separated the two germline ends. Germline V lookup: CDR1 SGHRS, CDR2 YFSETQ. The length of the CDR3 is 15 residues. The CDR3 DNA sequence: TGCGCCAGCAGCCCGGGAGGGCTATCGGACACTGAAGCTTTCTTT. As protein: CASSPGGLSDTEAFF. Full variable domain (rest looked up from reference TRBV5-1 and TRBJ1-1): KAGVTQTPRYLIKTRGQQVTLSCSPISGHRSVSWYQQTPGQGLQFLFEYFSETQRNKGNFPGRFSGRQFSNSRSEMNVSTLELGDSALYLCASSPGGLSDTEAFFGQGTRLTVV.

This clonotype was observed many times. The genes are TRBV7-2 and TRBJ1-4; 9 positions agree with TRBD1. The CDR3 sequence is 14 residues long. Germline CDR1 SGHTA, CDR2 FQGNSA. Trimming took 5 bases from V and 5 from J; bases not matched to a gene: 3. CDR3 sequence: CASSVDRGNEKLFF. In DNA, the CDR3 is TGTGCCAGCAGCGTGGACAGGGGAAATGAAAAACTGTTTTTT.

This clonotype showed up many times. The CDR3 spells CASSLVSSKNEQFF. The CDR3 DNA reads as TGTGCCAGCAGCTTGGTTTCTAGCAAGAATGAGCAGTTCTTC. The chain links TRBV5-4 to TRBJ2-1; TRBD2 might be the D (5 bases). Trimming cost V 0 bases and J 7 bases, with 11 bases left between them. The CDR3 is 14 residues long. CDR1 SGHNT and CDR2 YYREEE come from the germline V gene (reference sequence).

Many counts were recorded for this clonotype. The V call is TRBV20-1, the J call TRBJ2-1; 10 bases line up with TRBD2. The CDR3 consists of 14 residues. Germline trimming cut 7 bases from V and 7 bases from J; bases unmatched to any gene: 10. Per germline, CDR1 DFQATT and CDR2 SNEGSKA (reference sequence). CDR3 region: CSGLLAGVFNEQFF. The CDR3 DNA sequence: TGCAGTGGCCTCCTAGCGGGAGTTTTTAATGAGCAGTTCTTC.

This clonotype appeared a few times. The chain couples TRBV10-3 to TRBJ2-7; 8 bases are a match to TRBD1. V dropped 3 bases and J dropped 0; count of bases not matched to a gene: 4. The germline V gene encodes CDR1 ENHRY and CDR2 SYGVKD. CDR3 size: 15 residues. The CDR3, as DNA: TGTGCCATCAGTGATGGACAGGGAAGCTCCTACGAGCAGTACTTC. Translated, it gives CAISDGQGSSYEQYF.

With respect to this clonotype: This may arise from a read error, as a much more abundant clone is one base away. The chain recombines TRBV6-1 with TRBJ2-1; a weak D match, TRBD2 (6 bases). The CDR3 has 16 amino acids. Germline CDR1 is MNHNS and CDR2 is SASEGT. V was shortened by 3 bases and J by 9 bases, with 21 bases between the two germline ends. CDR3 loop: CASSDVMAASVSEQFF. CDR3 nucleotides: TGTGCCAGCAGTGATGTTATGGCGGCTAGCGTGAGTGAGCAGTTCTTC.

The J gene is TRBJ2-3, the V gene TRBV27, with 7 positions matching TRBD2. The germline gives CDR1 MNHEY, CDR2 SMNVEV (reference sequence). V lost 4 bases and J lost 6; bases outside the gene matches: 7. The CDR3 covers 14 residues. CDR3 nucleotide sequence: TGTGCCAGCAGTTACACGAGACTAGCTGATACGCAGTATTTT. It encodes CASSYTRLADTQYF.

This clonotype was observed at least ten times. CDR3 bases: TGCAGTGCTAGAGATCGAGACAACACCTACGAGCAGTACTTC. Translation gives CSARDRDNTYEQYF. J is TRBJ2-7 and V is TRBV20-1; D remains unclear. Germline assignment: CDR1 DFQATT and CDR2 SNEGSKA (reference sequence). This CDR3 comprises 14 residues. With 0 bases removed from V and 2 bases from J, the gap between germline ends came to 11 bases.

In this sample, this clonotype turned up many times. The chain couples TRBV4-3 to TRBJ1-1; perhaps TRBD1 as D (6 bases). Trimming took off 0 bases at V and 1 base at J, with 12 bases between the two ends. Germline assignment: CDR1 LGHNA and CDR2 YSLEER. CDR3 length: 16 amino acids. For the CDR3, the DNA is TGCGCCAGCAGCCAAGAGGAAGGGGGAGGGAACACTGAAGCTTTCTTT. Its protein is CASSQEEGGGNTEAFF.

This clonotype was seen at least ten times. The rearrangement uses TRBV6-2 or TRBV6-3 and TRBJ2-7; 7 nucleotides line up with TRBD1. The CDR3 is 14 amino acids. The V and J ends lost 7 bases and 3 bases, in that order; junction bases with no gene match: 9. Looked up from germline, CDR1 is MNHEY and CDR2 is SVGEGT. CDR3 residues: CASTSAGGIYEQYF. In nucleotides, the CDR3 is TGTGCCAGCACCTCGGCAGGGGGAATCTACGAGCAGTACTTC.

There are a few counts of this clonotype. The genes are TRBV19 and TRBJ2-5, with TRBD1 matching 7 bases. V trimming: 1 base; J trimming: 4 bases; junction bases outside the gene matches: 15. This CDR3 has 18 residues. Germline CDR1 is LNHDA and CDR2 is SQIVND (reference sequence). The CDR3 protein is CASSIGPTLDRSSETQYF. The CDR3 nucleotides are TGTGCCAGTAGTATAGGACCCACCCTGGACAGGTCTTCAGAGACCCAGTACTTC.

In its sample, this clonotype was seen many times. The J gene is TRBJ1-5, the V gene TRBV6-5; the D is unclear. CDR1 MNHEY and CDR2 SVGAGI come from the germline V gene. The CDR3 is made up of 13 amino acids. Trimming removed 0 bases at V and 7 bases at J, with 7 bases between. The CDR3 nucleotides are TGTGCCAGCAGTTACTCCCGGGAACAGCCCCAGCATTTT. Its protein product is CASSYSREQPQHF.

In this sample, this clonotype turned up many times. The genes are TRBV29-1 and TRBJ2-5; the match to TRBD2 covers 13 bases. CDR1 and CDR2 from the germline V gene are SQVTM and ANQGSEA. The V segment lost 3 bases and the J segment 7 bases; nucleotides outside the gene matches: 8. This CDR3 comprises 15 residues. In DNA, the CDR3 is TGCAGCGTTGAGGGACTAGCGGGATCACCGGGGACCCAGTACTTC. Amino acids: CSVEGLAGSPGTQYF.

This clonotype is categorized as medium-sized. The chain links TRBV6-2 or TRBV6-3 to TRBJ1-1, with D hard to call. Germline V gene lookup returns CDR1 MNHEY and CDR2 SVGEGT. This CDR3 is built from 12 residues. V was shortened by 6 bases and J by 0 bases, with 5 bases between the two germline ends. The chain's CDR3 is CASRLVNTEAFF. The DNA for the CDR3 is TGTGCCAGCAGGCTAGTGAACACTGAAGCTTTCTTT.

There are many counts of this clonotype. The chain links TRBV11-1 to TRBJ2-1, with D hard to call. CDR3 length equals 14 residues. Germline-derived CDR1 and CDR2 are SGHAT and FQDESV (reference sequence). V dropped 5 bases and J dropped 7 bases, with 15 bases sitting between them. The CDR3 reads CASSPVGVGNEQFF. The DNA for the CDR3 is TGTGCCAGCAGCCCCGTTGGAGTTGGGAATGAGCAGTTCTTC.